This entry describes one T cell receptor (beta chain). There is no known antigen for this receptor. No base qualities exist here, and no much larger clone lies one base off it. TCR CDR3 regions were amplified from genomic DNA by multiplex PCR using the deep immunoSEQ assay. For each cell subset, the extracted genomic DNA was distributed evenly across all wells of several immunoSEQ 96-well plates, and each plate served as one replicate. For sorted subsets, 200 to 250 ng of genomic DNA, equivalent to some 30,000 T cell genomes, went into each replicate PCR. Purified libraries were measured with a Qubit 3.0 fluorometer, size-checked on a Bioanalyzer 2100, and measured again with the KAPA Library Quantification kit. Every immunoSEQ 96-well plate was sequenced on a dedicated single-read 150-cycle Illumina NextSeq 550 flow cell. On the authors' methods: The immunoSEQ output contained only junctional sequences without quality scores, so filtering could not match that applied to full-length reads. Sequences were annotated with PyIR, a Python wrapper for IgBLAST v1.9, using IMGT germline references to assign V/J genes and CDR3. Reads were removed for weak V/J assignments (E-value above 1e-6), missing CDR3, stop codons, out-of-frame junctions, or ambiguous translated residues. V3J clonotypes were defined by identical inferred V gene, J gene, and CDR3 amino acid sequence. Percentage overlap between repertoires was calculated by dividing the number of shared unique clonotypes by the size of the smaller repertoire. RTK rarefaction, the Chao1 estimator, and Recon v2.1 estimates of unobserved clonotypes were used to assess repertoire richness. Generation probabilities were computed with OLGA for all TCRbeta clonotypes obtained by the gDNA method from several donors. Entries here come from immuneACCESS through TCRdb and include only in-frame sequences with V and J called. Some clones fail to appear in such tables; in the studies checked, an unresolved V gene covers under half of the shortfall, and the cause of the remainder is unknown. Clonal size and the V and J genes are those of that table, whereas D and trimming came from the DNA. The sample has hundreds of thousands of clones on record, around four fifths of them singletons. The ten biggest clones cover around 1.7% of the sample.

Per the germline V gene, SGHTS is the CDR1 and YDEGEE is the CDR2. The V end loses 1 base and the J end loses 3 bases, and a stretch of 11 bases separates them. Including the terminal cysteine and phenylalanine, the CDR3 comprises 14 residues. Only CDR3 DNA is held: 42 bases, read in frame from base 1. The donors were healthy, HIV-negative adults who had no recently reported acute infections or vaccinations. Every donor was a Caucasian adult living in Nashville, Tennessee, USA. CD4+ T cells were enriched by magnetic negative selection; naive cells were then positively selected on CD45RA, and the negative fraction formed the memory subset. Blood was obtained by leukapheresis, after which PBMCs were separated by Ficoll-Histopaque density gradient centrifugation and cryopreserved in liquid nitrogen vapor phase. Purity and quantity of every magnetically sorted T cell population were checked by analytical flow cytometry. From each sorted fraction, genomic DNA was isolated and quantified by UV absorbance on a Nanodrop 2000c.

This record belongs to a study of shared clonotypes between healthy human individuals (dated by TCRdb to the early 2020s). In the study overall: The cohort included three men and a couple of women between 18 and 49 years of age. For each donor, CD4 naive and CD4 memory were each run on three plates, CD8 naive on two plates, and CD8 memory on one plate. The study deeply sequenced blood TCR repertoires of several healthy adults to estimate repertoire size and the extent of clonotype sharing between individuals. To increase sequencing depth and limit assay-specific biases, different laboratories used diverse techniques to prepare libraries and sequence TCR repertoires. Between about 0.85 and 9.5 billion PBMCs per donor were obtained by leukapheresis.

Overall study results and their limits: Because the study included a small number of donors, the genetic and exposure-history diversity represented was limited. Compared with non-shared clonotypes, the clonotypes found in all four sorted-subset donors had higher generation probabilities. Based on pairwise subsampling, the degree of clonotype sharing among donors was expected to be affected by sequencing depth. Sampling was restricted to blood, and TCR repertoires in tissue are likely to differ from TCR repertoires in blood. When several donors were compared, the shared fraction of clonotypes was around 5.1% for naive CD4, about 4% for naive CD8, 2% to 2.5% for memory CD4, and around 0.4% for memory CD8. Even with the large sequencing depth, rarefaction of the sorted-subset datasets indicated that sequencing was incomplete. Estimated clonotype richness was generally larger for naive than for memory subsets.

This TCR was sampled from a woman aged 25 to 39 in good health. The receptor chain draws on TRBV5-8 and TRBJ2-7; the D gene cannot be resolved reliably. The sample was memory CD4+ T cells sorted from blood. According to the study, the label for this sample's cell subset or site signals: CD45RA-negative fraction. The base sequence is TGTGCCAGCAGCTTGTTAGGGAACCTCTACGAGCAGTACTTC. The encoded protein is CASSLLGNLYEQYF. The CDR3 plus the reference TRBV5-8 and TRBJ2-7 genes for the other parts give the full variable domain: EAGVTQSPTHLIKTRGQQATLRCSPISGHTSVYWYQQALGLGLQFLLWYDEGEERNRGNFPPRFSGRQFPNYSSELNVNALELEDSALYLCASSLLGNLYEQYFGPGTRLTVT.